This T cell receptor beta chain originates from a study of cytomegalovirus exposure and HLA in healthy donors. Study findings and constraints: In the 95 to 150 validation repertoires, a later analysis found that first-cohort TCR clusters tended to co-occur.

The CDR3 totals 12 residues. Per the germline V gene, CDR1 is SGHAT and CDR2 is FQNNGV. The junction had 3 bases not matched to a gene; V was cut back by 6 bases and J by 4 bases. Of note for this clone: Its specificity is not known.

TCRdb's copy holds only in-frame clones and misses some; the assay was immunoSEQ multiplex PCR. The sample contains about 350,000 clones, about nine tenths of which appear only once. Donors came from a validation cohort of over 100 subjects, distinct from the first 666-subject cohort. This rearrangement joins TRBV11-2 to TRBJ2-7; 7 nucleotides agree with TRBD2. The sequence derives from a woman aged 25 to 45 in good health and CMV-seropositive. The sequencing input was PBMCs. CDR3 in DNA: TGTGCCAGCAGGGGGACTATATACGAGCAGTACTTC. It yields the protein CASRGTIYEQYF.